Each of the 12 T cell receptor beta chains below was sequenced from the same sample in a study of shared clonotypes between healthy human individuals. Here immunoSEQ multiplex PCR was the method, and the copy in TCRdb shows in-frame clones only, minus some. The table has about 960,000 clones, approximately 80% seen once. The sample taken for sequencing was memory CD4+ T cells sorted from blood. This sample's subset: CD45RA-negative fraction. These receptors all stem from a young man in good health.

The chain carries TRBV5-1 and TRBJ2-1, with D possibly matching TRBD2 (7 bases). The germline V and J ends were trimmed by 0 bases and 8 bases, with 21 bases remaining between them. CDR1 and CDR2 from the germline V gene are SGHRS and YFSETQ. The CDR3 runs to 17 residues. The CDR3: CASSLARRGGGPDEQFF. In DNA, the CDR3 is TGCGCCAGCAGCTTGGCCCGGCGAGGGGGAGGGCCGGATGAGCAGTTCTTC.

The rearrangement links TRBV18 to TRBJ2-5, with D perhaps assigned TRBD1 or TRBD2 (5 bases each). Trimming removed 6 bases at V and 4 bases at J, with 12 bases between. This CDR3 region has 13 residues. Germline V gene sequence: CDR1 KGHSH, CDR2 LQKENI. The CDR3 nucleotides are TGTGCCAGCTCGGGAGAAAGGGGAGAGACCCAGTACTTC. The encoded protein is CASSGERGETQYF.

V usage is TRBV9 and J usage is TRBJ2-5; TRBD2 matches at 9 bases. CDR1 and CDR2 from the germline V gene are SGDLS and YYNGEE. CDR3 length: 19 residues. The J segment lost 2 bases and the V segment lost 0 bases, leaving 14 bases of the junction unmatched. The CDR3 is CASSVVNPGIAGVQETQYF. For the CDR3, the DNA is TGTGCCAGCAGCGTAGTCAACCCAGGGATAGCGGGGGTACAAGAGACCCAGTACTTC.

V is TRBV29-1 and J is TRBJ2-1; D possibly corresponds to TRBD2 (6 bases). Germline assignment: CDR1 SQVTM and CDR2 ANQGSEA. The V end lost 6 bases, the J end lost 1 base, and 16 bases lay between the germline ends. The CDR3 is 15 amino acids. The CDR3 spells CSVEGLGRSYNEQFF. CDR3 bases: TGCAGCGTGGAGGGGTTGGGGCGTTCCTACAATGAGCAGTTCTTC.

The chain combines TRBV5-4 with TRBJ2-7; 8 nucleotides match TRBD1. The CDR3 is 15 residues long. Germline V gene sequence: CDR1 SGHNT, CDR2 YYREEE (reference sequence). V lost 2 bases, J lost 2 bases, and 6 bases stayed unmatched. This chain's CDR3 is CASSLDRDRTYEQYF. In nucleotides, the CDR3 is TGTGCCAGCAGCTTAGACCGGGACAGGACCTACGAGCAGTACTTC.

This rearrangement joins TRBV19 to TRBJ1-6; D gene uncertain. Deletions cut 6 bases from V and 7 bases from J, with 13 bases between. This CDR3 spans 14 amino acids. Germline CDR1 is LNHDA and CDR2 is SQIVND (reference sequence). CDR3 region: CASSLSPSNSPLHF. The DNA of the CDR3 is TGTGCCAGTAGCCTCTCCCCCAGCAATTCACCCCTCCACTTT.

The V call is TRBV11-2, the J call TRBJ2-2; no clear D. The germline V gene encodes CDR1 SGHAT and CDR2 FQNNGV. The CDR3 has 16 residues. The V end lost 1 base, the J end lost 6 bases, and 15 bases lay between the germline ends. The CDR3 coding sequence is TGTGCCAGCAGCTTAGCACTACCGCGAAATCCCGGGGAGCTGTTTTTT. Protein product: CASSLALPRNPGELFF.

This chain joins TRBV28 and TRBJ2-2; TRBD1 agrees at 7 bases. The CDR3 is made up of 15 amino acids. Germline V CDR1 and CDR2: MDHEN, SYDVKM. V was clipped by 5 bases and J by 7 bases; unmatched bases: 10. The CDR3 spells CASSPSDRFDGELFF. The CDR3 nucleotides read TGTGCCAGCAGTCCCTCGGACAGGTTCGACGGGGAGCTGTTTTTT.

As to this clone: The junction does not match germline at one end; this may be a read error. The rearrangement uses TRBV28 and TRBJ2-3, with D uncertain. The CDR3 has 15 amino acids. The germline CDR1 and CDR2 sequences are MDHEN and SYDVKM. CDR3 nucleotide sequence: TGTGCCAGCAGTTTCGCTCCGTCACGCACGGATACGCAGTATTTT. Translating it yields CASSFAPSRTDTQYF. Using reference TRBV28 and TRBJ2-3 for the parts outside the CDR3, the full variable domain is DVKVTQSSRYLVKRTGEKVFLECVQDMDHENMFWYRQDPGLGLRLIYFSYDVKMKEKGDIPEGYSVSREKKERFSLILESASTNQTSMYLCASSFAPSRTDTQYFGPGTRLTVL.

The CDR3 spells CASSLFRIQLGSPLHF. The CDR3 DNA sequence: TGTGCCAGCAGTTTATTTCGCATACAATTGGGTTCACCCCTCCACTTT. The chain has TRBV28 and TRBJ1-6; D unresolved. Germline CDR1 is MDHEN and CDR2 is SYDVKM. The CDR3 runs 16 residues. Trimming left V 1 base short and J 9 bases short, with 16 bases between.

CDR3 DNA: TGCGCCAGCAGCTTGGCGCGGTGGGGGGAGACCCAGTACTTC. This sequence encodes CASSLARWGETQYF. The chain recombines TRBV5-1 with TRBJ2-5; either TRBD1 or TRBD2 may fit D (5 bases each). Trimming pared 0 bases from V and 5 bases from J, leaving 11 bases between. The CDR3 is made up of 14 amino acids. CDR1 is SGHRS and CDR2 is YFSETQ in the germline V gene.

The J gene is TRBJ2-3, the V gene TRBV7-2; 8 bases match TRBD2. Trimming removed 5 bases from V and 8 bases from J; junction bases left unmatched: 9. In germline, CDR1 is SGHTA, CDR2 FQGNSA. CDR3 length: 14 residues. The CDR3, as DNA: TGTGCCAGCAGCCGCACTAGCGGTTCTGGTACGCAGTATTTT. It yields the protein CASSRTSGSGTQYF.